A selection of T cell receptor beta chains follows, all from one sample in a study of blood T cell repertoires in COVID-19. Method: immunoSEQ multiplex PCR; TCRdb's copy keeps in-frame clones and lacks some. The table has about 400,000 clones, about 89% seen once. Material: peripheral blood. These receptors were collected from a man aged 35-49 years with acute or convalescent COVID-19. Each CDR3 is given with its conserved first and last residue. Each record gives: V gene, J gene, CDR3 protein.

v_call: TRBV6-6; j_call: TRBJ1-5; cdr3_aa: CASSSRLEQPQHF
v_call: TRBV3-1/TRBV3-2; j_call: TRBJ2-1; cdr3_aa: CASSRSGSGRGIYEQFF
v_call: TRBV12-3/TRBV12-4; j_call: TRBJ1-2; cdr3_aa: CASSFGYGYTF
v_call: TRBV27; j_call: TRBJ1-2; cdr3_aa: CASSFTGAYGYTF
v_call: TRBV7-3; j_call: TRBJ2-3; cdr3_aa: CASSPTSGGFTDTQYF
v_call: TRBV28; j_call: TRBJ2-7; cdr3_aa: CASSLPGTAEQYF
v_call: TRBV27; j_call: TRBJ2-5; cdr3_aa: CASSATGLAGETQYF
v_call: TRBV6-5; j_call: TRBJ2-3; cdr3_aa: CASTGTWGLDTQYF
v_call: TRBV10-1; j_call: TRBJ1-1; cdr3_aa: CASSERQGSGAEAFF
v_call: TRBV7-6; j_call: TRBJ2-5; cdr3_aa: CASSLAQGATETQYF
v_call: TRBV20-1; j_call: TRBJ2-1; cdr3_aa: CSVLDNEQFF
v_call: TRBV28; j_call: TRBJ1-5; cdr3_aa: CASRRRRGDGNQPQHF
v_call: TRBV18; j_call: TRBJ2-2; cdr3_aa: CASSPGQGDTGELFF
v_call: TRBV28; j_call: TRBJ2-7; cdr3_aa: CASSLWGAGYEQYF
v_call: TRBV5-6; j_call: TRBJ2-1; cdr3_aa: CASSLMDRVVNEQFF
v_call: TRBV20-1; j_call: TRBJ1-3; cdr3_aa: CSASRGNTIYF
v_call: TRBV9; j_call: TRBJ1-1; cdr3_aa: CASSEKTGENTEAFF
v_call: TRBV15; j_call: TRBJ1-2; cdr3_aa: CATSREALVIAGYTF
v_call: TRBV5-8; j_call: TRBJ1-4; cdr3_aa: CASSRTRNNEKLFF
v_call: TRBV10-3; j_call: TRBJ2-1; cdr3_aa: CAISAGQGRYNEQFF
v_call: TRBV30; j_call: TRBJ1-3; cdr3_aa: CAWSNTIGDTIYF
v_call: TRBV4-2; j_call: TRBJ2-7; cdr3_aa: CASSQEAGGRSYEQYF
v_call: TRBV30; j_call: TRBJ1-1; cdr3_aa: CAWREGRRDTEAFF
v_call: TRBV3-1/TRBV3-2; j_call: TRBJ1-5; cdr3_aa: CASSQESGNQPQHF
v_call: TRBV7-2; j_call: TRBJ2-7; cdr3_aa: CASSLRAGSVYEQYF
v_call: TRBV6-2/TRBV6-3; j_call: TRBJ2-2; cdr3_aa: CASSYLGGELFF
v_call: TRBV4-3; j_call: TRBJ2-7; cdr3_aa: CASSQDNGGSSYEQYF
v_call: TRBV9; j_call: TRBJ2-1; cdr3_aa: CASSVASGDNEQFF
v_call: TRBV5-4; j_call: TRBJ2-7; cdr3_aa: CASSLVGDYYEQYF
v_call: TRBV7-2; j_call: TRBJ1-5; cdr3_aa: CASSARGREPQHF
v_call: TRBV3-1/TRBV3-2; j_call: TRBJ2-1; cdr3_aa: CASSQWQGAGSEQFF
v_call: TRBV5-1; j_call: TRBJ2-2; cdr3_aa: CASSLVRTGGNTGELFF
v_call: TRBV4-1; j_call: TRBJ1-1; cdr3_aa: CASSPLPRNTEAFF
v_call: TRBV7-2; j_call: TRBJ1-1; cdr3_aa: CASTPGGMNTEAFF
v_call: TRBV18; j_call: TRBJ1-1; cdr3_aa: CASGLAALNTEAFF
v_call: TRBV6-4; j_call: TRBJ2-3; cdr3_aa: CASSEVGGDTDTQYF
v_call: TRBV5-4; j_call: TRBJ2-7; cdr3_aa: CASRQGDSEQYF
v_call: TRBV6-6; j_call: TRBJ2-7; cdr3_aa: CASSYKTIGALYEQYF
v_call: TRBV7-8; j_call: TRBJ1-1; cdr3_aa: CASSPPNTEAFF
v_call: TRBV5-1; j_call: TRBJ1-2; cdr3_aa: CASSLGGTGYGYTF
v_call: TRBV6-5; j_call: TRBJ2-1; cdr3_aa: CASRVDRVGYNEQFF
v_call: TRBV19; j_call: TRBJ2-7; cdr3_aa: CASSMGAGYEQYF